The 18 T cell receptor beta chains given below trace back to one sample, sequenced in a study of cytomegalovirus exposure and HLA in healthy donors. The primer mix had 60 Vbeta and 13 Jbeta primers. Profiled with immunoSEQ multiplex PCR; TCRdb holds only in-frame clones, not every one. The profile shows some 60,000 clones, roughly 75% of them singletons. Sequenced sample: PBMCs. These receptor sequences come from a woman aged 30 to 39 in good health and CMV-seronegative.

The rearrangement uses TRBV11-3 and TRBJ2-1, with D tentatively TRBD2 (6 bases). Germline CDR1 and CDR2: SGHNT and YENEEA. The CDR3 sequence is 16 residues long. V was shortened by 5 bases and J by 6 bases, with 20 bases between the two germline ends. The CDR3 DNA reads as TGTGCCAGCAGCCCCCTAGGCGGGACCATGAGCAATGAGCAGTTCTTC. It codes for CASSPLGGTMSNEQFF.

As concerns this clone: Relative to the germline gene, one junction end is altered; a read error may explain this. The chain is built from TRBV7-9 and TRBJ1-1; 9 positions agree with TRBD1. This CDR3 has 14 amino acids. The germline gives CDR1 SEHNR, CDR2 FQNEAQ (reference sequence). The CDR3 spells CSSSGGQGGPEAFF. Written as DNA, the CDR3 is TGTTCCAGCAGCGGGGGACAGGGAGGCCCTGAAGCTTTCTTT.

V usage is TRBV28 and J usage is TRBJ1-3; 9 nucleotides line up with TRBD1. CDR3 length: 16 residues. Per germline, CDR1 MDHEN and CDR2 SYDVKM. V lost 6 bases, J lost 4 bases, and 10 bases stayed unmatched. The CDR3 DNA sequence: TGTGCCAGCAGGCCCCGGGGGACAGGGAAAGGAAACACCATATATTTT. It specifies CASRPRGTGKGNTIYF.

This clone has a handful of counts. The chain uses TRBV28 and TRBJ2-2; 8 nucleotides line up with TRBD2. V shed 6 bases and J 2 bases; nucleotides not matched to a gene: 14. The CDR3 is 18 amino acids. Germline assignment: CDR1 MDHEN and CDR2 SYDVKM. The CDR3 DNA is TGTGCCAGCAGCCTCTGGGGACTAGGGGCCCCAAACACCGGGGAGCTGTTTTTT. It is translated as CASSLWGLGAPNTGELFF.

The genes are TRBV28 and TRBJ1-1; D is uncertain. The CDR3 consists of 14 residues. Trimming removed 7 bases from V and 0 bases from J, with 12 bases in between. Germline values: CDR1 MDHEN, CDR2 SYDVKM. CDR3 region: CASTISGMNTEAFF. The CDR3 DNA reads TGTGCCAGCACCATCTCCGGGATGAACACTGAAGCTTTCTTT.

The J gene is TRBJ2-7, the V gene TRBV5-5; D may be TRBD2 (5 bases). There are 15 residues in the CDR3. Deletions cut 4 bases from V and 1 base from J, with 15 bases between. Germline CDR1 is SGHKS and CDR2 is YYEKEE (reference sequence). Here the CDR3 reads CASSAVGRQSYEQYF. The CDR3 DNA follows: TGTGCCAGCAGCGCGGTAGGGAGACAATCCTACGAGCAGTACTTC.

The DNA for the CDR3 is TGCGCCAGCAGCCCGAGGGGACTAGTATTAACAGATACGCAGTATTTT. This codes for CASSPRGLVLTDTQYF. V is TRBV4-1 and J is TRBJ2-3; TRBD2 agrees at 8 bases. V gave up 4 bases and J gave up 3 bases; unmatched junction bases: 9. CDR1 and CDR2 (germline): MGHRA, YSYEKL. The CDR3 runs 16 residues.

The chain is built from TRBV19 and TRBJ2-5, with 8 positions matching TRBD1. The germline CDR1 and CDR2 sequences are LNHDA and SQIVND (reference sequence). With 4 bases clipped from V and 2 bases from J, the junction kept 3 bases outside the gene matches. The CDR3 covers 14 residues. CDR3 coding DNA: TGTGCCAGTAGTAGTGGGGACAGGCAAGAGACCCAGTACTTC. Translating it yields CASSSGDRQETQYF.

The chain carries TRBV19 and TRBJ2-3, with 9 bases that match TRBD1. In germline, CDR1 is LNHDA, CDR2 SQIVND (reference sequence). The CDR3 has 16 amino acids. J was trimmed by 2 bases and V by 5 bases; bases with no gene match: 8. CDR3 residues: CASSPLTGGYTDTQYF. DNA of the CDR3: TGTGCCAGTAGTCCTCTGACAGGGGGTTACACAGATACGCAGTATTTT.

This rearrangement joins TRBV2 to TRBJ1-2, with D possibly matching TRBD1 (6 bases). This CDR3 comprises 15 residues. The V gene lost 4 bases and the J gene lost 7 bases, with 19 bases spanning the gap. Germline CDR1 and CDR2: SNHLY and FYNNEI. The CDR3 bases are TGTGCCAGCAGTGTACGCGACCGGCCAGGGGTTGGCTACACCTTC. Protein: CASSVRDRPGVGYTF.

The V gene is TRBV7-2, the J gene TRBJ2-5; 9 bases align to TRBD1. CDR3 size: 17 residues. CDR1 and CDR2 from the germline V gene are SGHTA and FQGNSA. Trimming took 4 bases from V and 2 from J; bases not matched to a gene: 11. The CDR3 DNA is TGTGCCAGCAGCTGGACAGGGACAGGGCGACGTCAAGAGACCCAGTACTTC. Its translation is CASSWTGTGRRQETQYF.

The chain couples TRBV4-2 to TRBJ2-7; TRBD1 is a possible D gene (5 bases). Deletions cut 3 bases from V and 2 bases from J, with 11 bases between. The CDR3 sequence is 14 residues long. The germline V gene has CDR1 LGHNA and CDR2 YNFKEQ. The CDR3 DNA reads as TGTGCCAGCAGCCACCGGGTGGACACCTACGAGCAGTACTTC. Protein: CASSHRVDTYEQYF.

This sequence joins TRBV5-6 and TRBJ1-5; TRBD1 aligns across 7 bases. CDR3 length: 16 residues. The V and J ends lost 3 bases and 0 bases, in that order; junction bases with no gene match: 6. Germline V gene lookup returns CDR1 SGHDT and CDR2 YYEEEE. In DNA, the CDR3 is TGTGCCAGCAGCTCGACAGGGTTGGATAGCAATCAGCCCCAGCATTTT. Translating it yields CASSSTGLDSNQPQHF.

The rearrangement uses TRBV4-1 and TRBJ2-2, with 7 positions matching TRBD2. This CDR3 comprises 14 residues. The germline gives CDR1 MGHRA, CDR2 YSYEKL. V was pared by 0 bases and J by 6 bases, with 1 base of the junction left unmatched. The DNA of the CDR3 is TGCGCCAGCAGCCAAGAACTAGCGCCCGGGGAGCTGTTTTTT. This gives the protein CASSQELAPGELFF.

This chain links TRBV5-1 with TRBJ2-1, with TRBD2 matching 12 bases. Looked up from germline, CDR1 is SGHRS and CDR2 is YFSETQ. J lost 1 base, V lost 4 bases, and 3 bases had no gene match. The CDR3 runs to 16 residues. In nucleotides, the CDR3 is TGCGCCAGCAGCCCGACTAGCGGGAGTTCCTACAATGAGCAGTTCTTC. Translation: CASSPTSGSSYNEQFF.

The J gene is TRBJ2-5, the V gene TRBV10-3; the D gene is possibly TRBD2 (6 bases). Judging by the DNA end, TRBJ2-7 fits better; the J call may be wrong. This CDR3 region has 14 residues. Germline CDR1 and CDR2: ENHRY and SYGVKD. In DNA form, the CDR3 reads TGTGCCACCAGGGTGGGGGACTTCCCCTACGAGCAGTACTTC. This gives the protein CATRVGDFPYEQYF.

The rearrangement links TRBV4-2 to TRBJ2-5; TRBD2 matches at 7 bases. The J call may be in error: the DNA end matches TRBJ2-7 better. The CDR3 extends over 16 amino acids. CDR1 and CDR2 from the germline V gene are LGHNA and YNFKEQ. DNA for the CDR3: TGTGCCAGCAGCCAAGAGGGGATTGGGAGGGCCTACGAGCAGTACTTC. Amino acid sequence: CASSQEGIGRAYEQYF.

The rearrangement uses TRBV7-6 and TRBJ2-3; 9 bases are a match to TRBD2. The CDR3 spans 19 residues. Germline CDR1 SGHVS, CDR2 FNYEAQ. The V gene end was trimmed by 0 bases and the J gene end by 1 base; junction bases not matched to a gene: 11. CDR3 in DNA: TGTGCCAGCAGCTTAGCGGCGAGAATAGCGGGAGTGGGCACAGATACGCAGTATTTT. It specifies CASSLAARIAGVGTDTQYF.